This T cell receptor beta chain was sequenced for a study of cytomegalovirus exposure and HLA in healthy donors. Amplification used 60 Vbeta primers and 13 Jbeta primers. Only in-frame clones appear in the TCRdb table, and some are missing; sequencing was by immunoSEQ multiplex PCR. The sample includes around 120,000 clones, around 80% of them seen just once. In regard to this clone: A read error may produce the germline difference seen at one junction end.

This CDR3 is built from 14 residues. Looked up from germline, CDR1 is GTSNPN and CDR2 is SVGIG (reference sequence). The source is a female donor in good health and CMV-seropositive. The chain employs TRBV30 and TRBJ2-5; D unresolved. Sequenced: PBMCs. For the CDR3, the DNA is TGTGCCTGGAGTGGGTGGTCTGCCCAAGAGGCCCAGTACTTC. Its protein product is CAWSGWSAQEAQYF.